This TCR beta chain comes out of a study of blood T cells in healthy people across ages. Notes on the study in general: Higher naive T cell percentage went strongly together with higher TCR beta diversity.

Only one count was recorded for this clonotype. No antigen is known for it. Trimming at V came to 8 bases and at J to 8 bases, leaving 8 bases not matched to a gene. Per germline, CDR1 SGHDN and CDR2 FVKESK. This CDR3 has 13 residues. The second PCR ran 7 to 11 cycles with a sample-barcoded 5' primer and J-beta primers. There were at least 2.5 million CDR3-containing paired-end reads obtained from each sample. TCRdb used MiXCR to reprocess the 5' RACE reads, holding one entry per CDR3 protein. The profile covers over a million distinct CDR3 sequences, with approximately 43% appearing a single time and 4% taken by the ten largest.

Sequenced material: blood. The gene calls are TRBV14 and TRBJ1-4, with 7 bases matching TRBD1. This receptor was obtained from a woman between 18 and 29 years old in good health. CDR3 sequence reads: CASRGQSAEKLFF. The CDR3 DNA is TGTGCCAGCCGGGGACAGAGTGCGGAAAAACTGTTTTTT.